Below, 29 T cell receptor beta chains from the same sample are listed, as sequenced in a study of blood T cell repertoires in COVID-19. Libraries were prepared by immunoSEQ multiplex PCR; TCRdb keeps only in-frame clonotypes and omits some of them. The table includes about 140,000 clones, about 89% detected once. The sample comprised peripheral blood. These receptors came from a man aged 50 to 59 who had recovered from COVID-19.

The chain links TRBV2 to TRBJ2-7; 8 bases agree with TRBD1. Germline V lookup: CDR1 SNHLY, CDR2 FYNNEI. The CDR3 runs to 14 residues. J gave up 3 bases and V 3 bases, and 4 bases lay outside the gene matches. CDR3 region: CASSDSTGDYEQYF. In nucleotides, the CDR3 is TGTGCCAGCAGTGATTCGACAGGGGACTACGAGCAGTACTTC.

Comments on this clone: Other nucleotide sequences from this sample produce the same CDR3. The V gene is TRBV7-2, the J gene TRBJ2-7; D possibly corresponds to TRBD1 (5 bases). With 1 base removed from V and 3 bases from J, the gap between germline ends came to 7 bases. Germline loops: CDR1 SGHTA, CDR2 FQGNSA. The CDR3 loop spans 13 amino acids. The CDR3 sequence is CASSLGRDYEQYF. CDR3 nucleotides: TGTGCCAGCAGCTTAGGCAGGGACTACGAGCAGTACTTC.

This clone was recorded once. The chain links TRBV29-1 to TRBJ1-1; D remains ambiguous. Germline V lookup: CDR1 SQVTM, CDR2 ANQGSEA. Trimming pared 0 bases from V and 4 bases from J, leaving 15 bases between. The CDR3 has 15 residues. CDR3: CSVEDRPGLRTEAFF. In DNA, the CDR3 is TGCAGCGTTGAAGATCGACCAGGATTGCGCACTGAAGCTTTCTTT.

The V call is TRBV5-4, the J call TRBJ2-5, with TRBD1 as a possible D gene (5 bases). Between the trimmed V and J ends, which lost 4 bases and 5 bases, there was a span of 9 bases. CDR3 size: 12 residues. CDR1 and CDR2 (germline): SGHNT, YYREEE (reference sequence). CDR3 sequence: CASSGARETQYF. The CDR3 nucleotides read TGTGCCAGCAGCGGGGCTCGGGAGACCCAGTACTTC.

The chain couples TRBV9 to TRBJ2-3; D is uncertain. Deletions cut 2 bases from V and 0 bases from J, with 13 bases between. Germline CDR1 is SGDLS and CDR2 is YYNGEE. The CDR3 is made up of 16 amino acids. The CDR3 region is CASSVTSRSSTDTQYF. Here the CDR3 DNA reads TGTGCCAGCAGCGTTACTTCGCGTTCTAGCACAGATACGCAGTATTTT.

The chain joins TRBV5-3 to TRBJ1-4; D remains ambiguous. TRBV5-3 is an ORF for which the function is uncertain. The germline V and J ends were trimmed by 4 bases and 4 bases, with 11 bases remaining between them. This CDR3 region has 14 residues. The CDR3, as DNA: TGTGCCAGAAGCAACCGGAGTTATAATGAAAAACTGTTTTTT. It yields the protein CARSNRSYNEKLFF.

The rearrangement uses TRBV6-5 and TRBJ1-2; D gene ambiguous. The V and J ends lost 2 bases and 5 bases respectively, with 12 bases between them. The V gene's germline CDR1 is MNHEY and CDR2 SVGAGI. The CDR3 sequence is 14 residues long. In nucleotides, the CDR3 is TGTGCCAGCAGTTACGGCACAGTTGGATATGGCTACACCTTC. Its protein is CASSYGTVGYGYTF.

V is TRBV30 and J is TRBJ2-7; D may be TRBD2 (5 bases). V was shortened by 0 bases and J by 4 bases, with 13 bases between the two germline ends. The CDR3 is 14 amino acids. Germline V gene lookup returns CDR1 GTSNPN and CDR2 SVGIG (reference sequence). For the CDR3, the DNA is TGTGCCTGGAGTGTTGGACTCAAGGGTTACGAGCAGTACTTC. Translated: CAWSVGLKGYEQYF.

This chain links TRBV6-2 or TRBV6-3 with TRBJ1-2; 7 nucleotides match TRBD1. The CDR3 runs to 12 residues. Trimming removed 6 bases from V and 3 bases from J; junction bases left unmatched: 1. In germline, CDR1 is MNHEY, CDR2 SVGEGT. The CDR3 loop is CASSDRDYGYTF. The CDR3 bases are TGTGCCAGCAGCGACAGGGACTATGGCTACACCTTC.

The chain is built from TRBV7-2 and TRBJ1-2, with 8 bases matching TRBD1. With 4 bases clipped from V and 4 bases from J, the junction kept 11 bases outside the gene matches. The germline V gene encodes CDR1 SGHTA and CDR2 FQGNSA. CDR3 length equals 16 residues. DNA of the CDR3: TGTGCCAGCAGCTCCTCGACAGGGGCGATTGGCTATGGCTACACCTTC. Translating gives CASSSSTGAIGYGYTF.

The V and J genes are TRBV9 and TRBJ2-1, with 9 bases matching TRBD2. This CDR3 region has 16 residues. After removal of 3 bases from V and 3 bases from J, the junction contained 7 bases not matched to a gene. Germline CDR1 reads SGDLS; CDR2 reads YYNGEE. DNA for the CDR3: TGTGCCAGCAGCGGATCAGCGGGGGGTAACTACAATGAGCAGTTCTTC. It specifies CASSGSAGGNYNEQFF.

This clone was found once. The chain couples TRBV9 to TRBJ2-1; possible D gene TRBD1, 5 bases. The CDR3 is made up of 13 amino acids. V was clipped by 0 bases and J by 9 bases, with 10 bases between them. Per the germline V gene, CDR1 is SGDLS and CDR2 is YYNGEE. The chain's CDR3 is CASSVAQGTEQFF. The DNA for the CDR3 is TGTGCCAGCAGCGTAGCTCAGGGAACTGAGCAGTTCTTC.

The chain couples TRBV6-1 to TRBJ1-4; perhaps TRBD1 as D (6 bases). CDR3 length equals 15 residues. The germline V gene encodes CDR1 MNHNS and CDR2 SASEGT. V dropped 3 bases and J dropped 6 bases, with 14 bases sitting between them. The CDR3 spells CASSDRGRIDEKLFF. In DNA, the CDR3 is TGTGCCAGCAGTGACAGGGGCCGTATAGATGAAAAACTGTTTTTT.

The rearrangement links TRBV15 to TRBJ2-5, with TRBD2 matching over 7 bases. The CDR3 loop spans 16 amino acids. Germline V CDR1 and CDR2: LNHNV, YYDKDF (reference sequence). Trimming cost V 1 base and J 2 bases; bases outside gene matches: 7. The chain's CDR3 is CATSRGLAAFQETQYF. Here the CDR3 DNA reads TGTGCCACCAGCAGAGGTCTAGCGGCCTTTCAAGAGACCCAGTACTTC.

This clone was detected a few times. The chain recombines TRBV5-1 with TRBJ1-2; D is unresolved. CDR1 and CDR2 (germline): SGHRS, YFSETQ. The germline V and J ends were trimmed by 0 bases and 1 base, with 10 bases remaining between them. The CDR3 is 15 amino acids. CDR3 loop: CASSLAPGDNYGYTF. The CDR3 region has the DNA TGCGCCAGCAGCTTGGCTCCGGGAGATAACTATGGCTACACCTTC.

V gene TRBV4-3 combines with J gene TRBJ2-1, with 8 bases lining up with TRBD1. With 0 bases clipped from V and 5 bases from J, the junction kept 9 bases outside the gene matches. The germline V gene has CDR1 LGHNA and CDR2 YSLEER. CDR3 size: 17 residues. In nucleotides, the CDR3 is TGCGCCAGCAGCCAAGATATGACAGGGGAGTGGGACAATGAGCAGTTCTTC. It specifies CASSQDMTGEWDNEQFF.

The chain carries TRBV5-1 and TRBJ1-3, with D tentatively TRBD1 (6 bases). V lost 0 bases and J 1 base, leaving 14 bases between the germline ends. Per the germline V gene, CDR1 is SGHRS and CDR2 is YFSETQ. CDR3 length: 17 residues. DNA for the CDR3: TGCGCCAGCAGCTTGGCCGGTCCCGGGACATCTGGAAACACCATATATTTT. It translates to CASSLAGPGTSGNTIYF.

The CDR3 coding sequence is TGCGCCAGCAGTGAGTTGGGACTAGCGTCGAATGAGCAGTTCTTC. Translated, it gives CASSELGLASNEQFF. The chain carries TRBV10-2 and TRBJ2-1; 10 bases agree with TRBD2. Germline V gene data show CDR1 as WSHSY and CDR2 as SAAADI. This CDR3 has 15 residues. Unmatched junction bases numbered 4, after V lost 1 base and J lost 7 bases.

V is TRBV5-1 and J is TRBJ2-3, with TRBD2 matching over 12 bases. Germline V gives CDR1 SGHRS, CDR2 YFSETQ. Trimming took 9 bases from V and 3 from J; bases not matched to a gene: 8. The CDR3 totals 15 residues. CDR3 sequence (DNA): TGCGCCACCGCGAGACTAGCGGGGGCGACAGATACGCAGTATTTT. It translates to CATARLAGATDTQYF.

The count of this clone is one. CDR3 in amino acids: CASSFSGGAYNEQFF. In nucleotides, the CDR3 is TGTGCCAGCAGCTTTAGCGGGGGGGCTTACAATGAGCAGTTCTTC. The V and J genes are TRBV11-2 and TRBJ2-1; TRBD2 matches at 11 bases. Per germline, CDR1 SGHAT and CDR2 FQNNGV. The CDR3 runs 15 residues. Trimming removed 3 bases from V and 4 bases from J; junction bases left unmatched: 2.

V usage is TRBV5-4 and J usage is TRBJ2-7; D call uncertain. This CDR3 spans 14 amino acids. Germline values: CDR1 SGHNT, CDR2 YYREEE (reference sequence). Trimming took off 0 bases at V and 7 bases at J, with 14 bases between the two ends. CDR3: CASSLDYLSGEQYF. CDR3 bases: TGTGCCAGCAGCTTGGATTATCTCTCCGGGGAGCAGTACTTC.

CDR3 in amino acids: CASSDPKLAGEQYF. In DNA, the CDR3 is TGCGCCAGCAGCGATCCGAAACTAGCGGGGGAGCAGTATTTT. The V call is TRBV5-1, the J call TRBJ2-3, with 11 bases aligning to TRBD2. J was trimmed by 11 bases and V by 4 bases; bases with no gene match: 9. CDR3 size: 14 residues. Germline CDR1 reads SGHRS; CDR2 reads YFSETQ.

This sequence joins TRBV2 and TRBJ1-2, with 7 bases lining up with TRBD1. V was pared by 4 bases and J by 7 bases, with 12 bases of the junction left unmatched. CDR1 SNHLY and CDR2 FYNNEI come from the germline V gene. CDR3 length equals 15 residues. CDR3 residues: CASSGEGAIEAGYTF. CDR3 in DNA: TGTGCCAGCAGTGGAGAGGGGGCGATTGAAGCTGGCTACACCTTC. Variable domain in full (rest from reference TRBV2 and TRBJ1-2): EPEVTQTPSHQVTQMGQEVILRCVPISNHLYFYWYRQILGQKVEFLVSFYNNEISEKSEIFDDQFSVERPDGSNFTLKIRSTKLEDSAMYFCASSGEGAIEAGYTFGSGTRLTVV.

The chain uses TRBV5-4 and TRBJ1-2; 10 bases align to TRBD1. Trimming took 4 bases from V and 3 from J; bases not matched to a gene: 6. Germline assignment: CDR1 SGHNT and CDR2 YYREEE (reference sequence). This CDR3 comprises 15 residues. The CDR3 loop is CASSEGQGNYYGYTF. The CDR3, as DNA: TGTGCCAGCAGCGAGGGACAGGGGAACTACTATGGCTACACCTTC. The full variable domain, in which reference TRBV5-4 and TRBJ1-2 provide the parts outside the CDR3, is ETGVTQSPTHLIKTRGQQVTLRCSSQSGHNTVSWYQQALGQGPQFIFQYYREEENGRGNFPPRFSGLQFPNYSSELNVNALELDDSALYLCASSEGQGNYYGYTFGSGTRLTVV.

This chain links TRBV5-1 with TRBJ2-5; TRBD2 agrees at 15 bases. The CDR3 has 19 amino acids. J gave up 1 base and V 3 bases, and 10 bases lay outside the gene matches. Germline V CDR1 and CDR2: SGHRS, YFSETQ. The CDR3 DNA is TGCGCCAGCAGCTCGGGACTAGCGGGGGGCAAGAGTAGCCAAGAGACCCAGTACTTC. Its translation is CASSSGLAGGKSSQETQYF.

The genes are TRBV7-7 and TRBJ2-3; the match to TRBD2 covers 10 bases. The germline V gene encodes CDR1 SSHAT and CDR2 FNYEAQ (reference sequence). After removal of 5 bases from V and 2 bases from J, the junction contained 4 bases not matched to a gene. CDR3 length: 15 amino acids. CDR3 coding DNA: TGTGCCAGCAGCCGGACTAGCGGATCCACAGATACGCAGTATTTT. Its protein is CASSRTSGSTDTQYF.

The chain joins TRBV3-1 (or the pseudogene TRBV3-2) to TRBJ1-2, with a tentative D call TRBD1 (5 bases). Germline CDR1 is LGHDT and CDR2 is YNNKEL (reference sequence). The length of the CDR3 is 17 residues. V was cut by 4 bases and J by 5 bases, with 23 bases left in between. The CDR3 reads CASSPQSAQGMYYGYTF. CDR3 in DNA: TGTGCCAGCAGCCCACAATCTGCTCAGGGAATGTATTATGGCTACACCTTC.

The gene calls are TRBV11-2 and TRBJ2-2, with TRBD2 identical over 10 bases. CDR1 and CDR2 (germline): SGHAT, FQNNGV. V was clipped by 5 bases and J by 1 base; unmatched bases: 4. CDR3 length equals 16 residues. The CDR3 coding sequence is TGTGCCAGCAGCCTACGGACTAGCGGGAACACCGGGGAGCTGTTTTTT. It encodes CASSLRTSGNTGELFF.

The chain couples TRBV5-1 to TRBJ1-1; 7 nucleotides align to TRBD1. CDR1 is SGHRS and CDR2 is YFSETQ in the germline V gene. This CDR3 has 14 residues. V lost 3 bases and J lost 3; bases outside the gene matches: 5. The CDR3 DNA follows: TGCGCCAGCAGCTCCGACAGGGTGGACACTGAAGCTTTCTTT. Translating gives CASSSDRVDTEAFF.